This is a list of T cell receptor beta chains from one sample in a study of T cells in localized non-small cell lung cancer. The repertoire was sequenced with immunoSEQ multiplex PCR; TCRdb's copy has only in-frame clones and lacks some. Among around 39,000 clones listed, about 87% were seen once. Sequenced material: peripheral blood, taken before any cancer treatment. These receptors all stem from a woman aged 35 to 70 with stage I lung adenocarcinoma. Both conserved end residues are part of each CDR3. D genes are given only for firm matches. Size is omitted from some rows. Given values are once, few, many or a class for expanded clones.

D,V,J,size,CDR3,DNA
NA,TRBV28,TRBJ2-7,NA,CASSIPGTNYEQYF,TGTGCCAGCAGTATCCCCGGGACAAACTACGAGCAGTACTTC
TRBD2,TRBV4-1,TRBJ2-1,NA,CASSQDTARGRLAGEYNEQFF,TGCGCCAGCAGCCAAGATACGGCCAGGGGACGACTAGCGGGAGAATACAATGAGCAGTTCTTC
TRBD2,TRBV4-1,TRBJ2-7,NA,CASRSSGRPYEQYF,TGCGCCAGCAGATCTAGCGGGAGACCCTACGAGCAGTACTTC
NA,TRBV19,TRBJ2-6,NA,CASSIQGAGANVLTF,TGTGCCAGTAGTATACAGGGAGCTGGGGCCAACGTCCTGACTTTC
NA,TRBV5-1,TRBJ1-1,NA,CASSSMLMNTEAFF,TGCGCCAGCAGCTCCATGCTCATGAACACTGAAGCTTTCTTT
TRBD2,TRBV6-6,TRBJ2-1,NA,CASSPTSGSTNEQFF,TGTGCCAGCAGCCCCACTAGCGGGAGCACCAATGAGCAGTTCTTC
NA,TRBV19,TRBJ2-1,NA,CASSISGPSEQFF,TGTGCCAGTAGTATTAGCGGCCCGTCTGAGCAGTTCTTC
NA,TRBV4-1,TRBJ1-6,NA,CASSQEPGNSPLHF,TGCGCCAGCAGCCAAGAACCTGGGAATTCACCCCTCCACTTT
NA,TRBV28,TRBJ2-7,NA,CASSLSVVGVQYF,TGTGCCAGCAGTTTATCAGTAGTCGGCGTGCAGTACTTC
NA,TRBV19,TRBJ2-1,NA,CASTPGTYLYNEQFF,TGTGCCAGTACCCCGGGAACCTACCTTTACAATGAGCAGTTCTTC
NA,TRBV5-6,TRBJ2-5,NA,CASSITRTQYF,TGTGCCAGCAGCATAACCCGGACCCAGTACTTC
TRBD1,TRBV30,TRBJ2-7,NA,CAWSRDRGSGGGQYF,TGTGCCTGGAGTCGGGACAGGGGGTCCGGGGGCGGGCAGTACTTC
TRBD1,TRBV5-1,TRBJ2-5,NA,CASSPGQGAWGTQYF,TGCGCCAGTTCTCCGGGACAGGGGGCTTGGGGGACCCAGTACTTC
NA,TRBV2,TRBJ1-5,NA,CASSEGQGNQPQHF,TGTGCCAGCAGTGAGGGACAAGGCAATCAGCCCCAGCATTTT
NA,TRBV28,TRBJ1-1,few,CATASYTEAFF,TGTGCCACAGCGAGTTACACTGAAGCTTTCTTT
NA,TRBV28,TRBJ2-5,NA,CASKADSQETQYF,TGTGCCAGCAAAGCGGACAGTCAAGAGACCCAGTACTTC
NA,TRBV28,TRBJ1-5,NA,CASRGQASQPQHF,TGTGCCAGCAGGGGGCAGGCCTCTCAGCCCCAGCATTTT
NA,TRBV2,TRBJ2-1,NA,CASRGAPNNEQFF,TGTGCCAGCAGGGGGGCACCAAACAATGAGCAGTTCTTC
TRBD2,TRBV5-1,TRBJ2-5,NA,CASSRLAGDGSETQYF,TGCGCCAGCAGCCGACTAGCGGGAGACGGTTCGGAGACCCAGTACTTC
TRBD1,TRBV6-5,TRBJ1-2,NA,CASIGTGRGGGYTF,TGTGCCAGCATCGGGACAGGGCGCGGGGGTGGCTACACCTTC
TRBD1,TRBV27,TRBJ1-2,NA,CASSLRDRENYGYTF,TGTGCCAGCAGTCTAAGGGACAGGGAGAACTATGGCTACACCTTC
TRBD2,TRBV30,TRBJ2-4,once,CAWSRKREGIQYF,TGTGCCTGGAGCCGGAAGCGGGAAGGGATTCAGTACTTC
TRBD2,TRBV5-1,TRBJ2-1,NA,CASSLGGGDYNEQFF,TGCGCCAGCAGCTTGGGCGGGGGGGATTACAATGAGCAGTTCTTC
NA,TRBV9,TRBJ2-3,NA,CASSVVRTDTQYF,TGTGCCAGCAGCGTAGTTCGCACAGATACGCAGTATTTT
TRBD2,TRBV19,TRBJ2-7,once,CASSLSGRGGPSYEQYF,TGTGCCAGTAGTCTTAGCGGGAGAGGGGGACCTTCCTACGAGCAGTACTTC
TRBD1,TRBV30,TRBJ1-1,NA,CAWSVQGAVDTEAFF,TGTGCCTGGAGTGTACAGGGGGCGGTGGACACTGAAGCTTTCTTT
NA,TRBV11-3,TRBJ2-7,NA,CASSEEGYEQYF,TGTGCCAGCAGCGAGGAGGGCTACGAGCAGTACTTC
NA,TRBV27,TRBJ2-2,NA,CASSLSILQMNTGELFF,TGTGCCAGCAGTTTATCGATTTTACAGATGAACACCGGGGAGCTGTTTTTT
TRBD1,TRBV28,TRBJ2-6,NA,CASSTYRGIGSGANVLTF,TGTGCCAGCTCCACCTACAGGGGGATAGGGTCTGGGGCCAACGTCCTGACTTTC
NA,TRBV27,TRBJ2-7,NA,CASSLAGSVAYEQYF,TGTGCCAGCAGTTTGGCAGGGTCGGTGGCCTACGAGCAGTACTTC
TRBD1,TRBV14,TRBJ2-2,NA,CASSKGTVTGELFF,TGTGCCAGCAGCAAGGGGACAGTCACCGGGGAGCTGTTTTTT
TRBD1,TRBV16,TRBJ2-1,once,CASSQQSTGAHEQFF,TGTGCCAGCAGCCAACAGTCGACAGGGGCCCATGAGCAGTTCTTC
TRBD1,TRBV19,TRBJ2-1,once,CASSISRQGKVNEQFF,TGTGCCAGTAGTATTTCGCGACAGGGTAAGGTCAATGAGCAGTTCTTC
NA,TRBV5-6,TRBJ2-7,NA,CASSQSSYEQYF,TGTGCCAGCAGCCAGAGCTCCTACGAGCAGTACTTC
TRBD1,TRBV7-9,TRBJ1-4,NA,CASRQTGRDEKLFF,TGTGCCAGCAGACAGACAGGGCGGGATGAAAAACTGTTTTTT
NA,TRBV19,TRBJ2-2,NA,CASNSYTGELFF,TGTGCCAGTAATAGTTACACCGGGGAGCTGTTTTTT
NA,TRBV10-3,TRBJ2-4,NA,CAISEDAKNIQYF,TGTGCCATCAGTGAAGATGCCAAAAACATTCAGTACTTC
NA,TRBV5-8,TRBJ1-2,NA,CASSPRRTSYGYTF,TGTGCCAGCAGCCCCCGTCGGACATCTTATGGCTACACCTTC
NA,TRBV7-9,TRBJ2-4,NA,CASRPDSAQNIQYF,TGTGCCAGCAGACCCGACAGTGCCCAAAACATTCAGTACTTC
TRBD2,TRBV7-6,TRBJ2-5,few,CASSPDTGTSGRKTQYF,TGTGCCAGCAGCCCTGACACCGGGACTAGCGGGAGGAAGACCCAGTACTTC
NA,TRBV6-5,TRBJ2-7,NA,CASSYSLAGSSYEQYF,TGTGCCAGCAGTTACTCTCTGGCGGGAAGCTCCTACGAGCAGTACTTC
NA,TRBV7-9,TRBJ1-2,NA,CASTHKGDYGYTF,TGTGCCAGCACCCACAAGGGGGACTATGGCTACACCTTC
NA,TRBV19,TRBJ1-2,once,CASSTPPGYTF,TGTGCCAGTAGTACCCCGCCAGGCTACACCTTC
NA,TRBV7-2,TRBJ2-7,NA,CASSPSGPRLGEQYF,TGTGCCAGCAGCCCCTCCGGGCCTCGTCTAGGCGAGCAGTACTTC
TRBD1,TRBV30,TRBJ2-2,NA,CAWSWGQGGGELFF,TGTGCCTGGAGTTGGGGACAGGGAGGTGGGGAGCTGTTTTTT
NA,TRBV14,TRBJ1-4,once,CASSPRTGSGLFF,TGTGCCAGCAGCCCGCGGACGGGCAGCGGGCTGTTTTTT
TRBD1,TRBV7-9,TRBJ2-3,NA,CASSSPDRASPTDTQYF,TGTGCCAGCAGCTCTCCGGACAGGGCCTCTCCCACAGATACGCAGTATTTT
NA,TRBV27,TRBJ2-4,few,CASSLGPAGNIQYF,TGTGCCAGCAGTCTGGGACCCGCGGGGAACATTCAGTACTTC
NA,TRBV11-2,TRBJ2-7,NA,CASSPHLASEQYF,TGTGCCAGCAGCCCACATTTGGCCTCCGAGCAGTACTTC
NA,TRBV10-3,TRBJ1-3,NA,CAISAQSSGNTIYF,TGTGCCATCAGCGCACAGAGCTCTGGAAACACCATATATTTT
NA,TRBV6-1,TRBJ1-1,NA,CASSNTLIRGVGAFF,TGTGCCAGCAGTAATACCTTAATTAGGGGCGTGGGAGCTTTCTTT
TRBD2,TRBV2,TRBJ2-1,NA,CASSGGSGTSASNEQFF,TGTGCCAGCAGTGGTGGTTCCGGGACTAGCGCGAGCAATGAGCAGTTCTTC